This TCR beta chain derives from a study of beta chain features in type 1 diabetes. About the research overall: Across the samples, approximately 98,000,000 sorted cells were examined in total. Whole-study findings and limits: Moderate but significant shortening of TCRB CDR3s was recorded in all four CD4+ subsets from Type 1 diabetes patients. HLA influence on TCRB rearrangement stayed unresolved here.

This CDR3 has 15 amino acids. The V gene's germline CDR1 is GTSNPN and CDR2 SVGIG (reference sequence). The V and J ends lost 5 bases and 2 bases, in that order; junction bases with no gene match: 5. Sorting with CD45RO/CCR7/CD25/CD127/CD95/CD27 yielded naive, central memory, regulatory and stem-like memory CD4+ cells. cDNA synthesis used the whole RNA isolate, giving expressed TCRB sequences. Measured with immunoSEQ multiplex PCR; TCRdb has only the in-frame clones, and not every one. The sample has about 210,000 clones, 9.5% to 13% seen once. This clone has just a few counts. Its antigen is as yet unknown.

The chain combines TRBV30 with TRBJ2-1; 11 bases line up with TRBD2. Sequences were obtained from central memory CD4+ T cells from blood. This clonotype was sampled from a man younger than 35 in good health. CDR3 DNA: TGTGCCTGGCAACCGGGACTAGCGGCCTACAATGAGCAGTTCTTC. This codes for CAWQPGLAAYNEQFF.